The 26 T cell receptor beta chains below were found in one sample sequenced in a study of blood T cells in healthy people across ages. It was with a sample-barcoded 5' primer and a J-beta primer mix that a second PCR of roughly 6 to 12 cycles was run. TCRdb processed the 5' RACE reads anew with MiXCR; each CDR3 protein has one entry. The sample holds 700,000 to 800,000 distinct CDR3 sequences, 35% to 45% seen once. Sequencing was carried out using blood. The receptors come from a woman aged 60-70 years in good health.

This chain links TRBV20-1 with TRBJ2-5; 12 bases map to TRBD2. This CDR3 is built from 17 residues. The V gene's germline CDR1 is DFQATT and CDR2 SNEGSKA (reference sequence). The junction had 10 bases not matched to a gene; V was cut back by 0 bases and J by 5 bases. The CDR3 protein is CSARDRLAGGPMETQYF. For the CDR3, the DNA is TGCAGTGCTAGAGATCGCCTAGCGGGGGGGCCTATGGAGACCCAGTACTTC.

V usage is TRBV20-1 and J usage is TRBJ2-5; the match to TRBD2 covers 8 bases. V shed 1 base and J 4 bases; nucleotides not matched to a gene: 17. The germline CDR1 and CDR2 sequences are DFQATT and SNEGSKA (reference sequence). The CDR3 length is 18 residues. CDR3 loop: CSARVLLQERGWGETQYF. The CDR3 bases are TGCAGTGCTAGAGTCCTACTACAGGAGCGGGGGTGGGGAGAGACCCAGTACTTC.

The J gene is TRBJ2-7, the V gene TRBV6-5; tentatively, D is TRBD1 (5 bases). Deletions cut 5 bases from V and 1 base from J, with 9 bases between. The germline V gene encodes CDR1 MNHEY and CDR2 SVGAGI. The CDR3 runs to 13 residues. CDR3 nucleotides: TGTGCCAGCAGTGACCCAGGGTCCTACGAGCAGTACTTC. Translating gives CASSDPGSYEQYF.

A single count supports this clonotype. The CDR3 spells CASSLYGGGSYNEQFF. The DNA for the CDR3 is TGTGCCAGCAGTTTATATGGGGGAGGGTCCTACAATGAGCAGTTCTTC. This chain connects TRBV27 to TRBJ2-1; TRBD2 aligns across 7 bases. V lost 1 base and J lost 1; bases outside the gene matches: 4. The CDR3 sequence is 16 residues long. Looked up from germline, CDR1 is MNHEY and CDR2 is SMNVEV (reference sequence).

The chain joins TRBV11-2 to TRBJ1-4; 8 nucleotides match TRBD1. Germline CDR1 and CDR2: SGHAT and FQNNGV. The CDR3 is made up of 18 amino acids. With V trimmed by 4 bases and J by 7 bases, 17 bases remained unmatched. CDR3 DNA: TGTGCCAGCAGCTCTACGTGGTCAATGGACAGGGAGGGTGAAAAACTGTTTTTT. Its protein is CASSSTWSMDREGEKLFF. The variable domain in full, with the rest retrieved from reference TRBV11-2 and TRBJ1-4, is EAGVAQSPRYKIIEKRQSVAFWCNPISGHATLYWYQQILGQGPKLLIQFQNNGVVDDSQLPKDRFSAERLKGVDSTLKIQPAKLEDSAVYLCASSSTWSMDREGEKLFFGSGTQLSVL.

The genes are TRBV4-2 and TRBJ2-1; the D call may be TRBD1 or TRBD2 (6 bases each). The V gene lost 3 bases and the J gene lost 0 bases, with 15 bases spanning the gap. CDR3 length equals 17 residues. Looked up from germline, CDR1 is LGHNA and CDR2 is YNFKEQ. In DNA, the CDR3 is TGTGCCAGCAGCCATGCATCGGGGGCGGGCTCCTACAATGAGCAGTTCTTC. Its translation is CASSHASGAGSYNEQFF.

The chain couples TRBV5-1 to TRBJ2-1; 9 bases match TRBD2. V shed 0 bases, J shed 2 bases, and the junction held 0 bases outside the gene matches. Germline V gene data show CDR1 as SGHRS and CDR2 as YFSETQ. This CDR3 region has 15 residues. Here the CDR3 reads CASSLERGAYNEQFF. The DNA of the CDR3 is TGCGCCAGCAGCTTGGAGCGGGGGGCCTACAATGAGCAGTTCTTC. Drawing the rest from reference TRBV5-1 and TRBJ2-1, the complete variable domain is KAGVTQTPRYLIKTRGQQVTLSCSPISGHRSVSWYQQTPGQGLQFLFEYFSETQRNKGNFPGRFSGRQFSNSRSEMNVSTLELGDSALYLCASSLERGAYNEQFFGPGTRLTVL.

This chain connects TRBV6-5 to TRBJ1-1, with D perhaps TRBD1 (6 bases). The CDR3 sequence is 13 residues long. The germline V and J ends were trimmed by 0 bases and 8 bases, with 10 bases remaining between them. The germline V gene encodes CDR1 MNHEY and CDR2 SVGAGI. The CDR3: CASSYSAGTEAFF. The CDR3 DNA is TGTGCCAGCAGTTACTCGGCCGGGACAGAAGCTTTCTTT.

This rearrangement joins TRBV7-2 to TRBJ1-1; TRBD1 matches at 7 bases. V lost 1 base to trimming and J lost 4 bases; unmatched junction nucleotides: 9. The CDR3 consists of 16 residues. Germline CDR1 is SGHTA and CDR2 is FQGNSA. This CDR3 is CASSLDPGGGGTEAFF. The CDR3 DNA sequence: TGTGCCAGCAGCTTAGACCCAGGGGGGGGAGGCACTGAAGCTTTCTTT.

The chain recombines TRBV20-1 with TRBJ2-1; TRBD2 matches 12 bases. Germline CDR1 is DFQATT and CDR2 is SNEGSKA (reference sequence). There are 16 residues in the CDR3. Losses at the gene ends were 0 bases for V and 10 bases for J; bases not matched to a gene: 10. This CDR3 is CSARDSTSGSIYEQFF. The CDR3, as DNA: TGCAGTGCTAGAGATTCGACTAGCGGGAGTATTTACGAGCAGTTCTTC.

This clonotype was seen a single time. The genes are TRBV7-2 and TRBJ2-3; unclear D gene. The germline gives CDR1 SGHTA, CDR2 FQGNSA. The CDR3 contains 14 residues. The germline V and J ends were trimmed by 3 bases and 6 bases, with 13 bases remaining between them. CDR3 protein: CASSFQPVPDTQYF. The CDR3 nucleotides read TGTGCCAGCAGCTTCCAACCGGTGCCCGATACGCAGTATTTT.

The chain combines TRBV20-1 with TRBJ2-1, with 7 bases that match TRBD2. Gene TRBJ2-7 matches the end of the DNA better, so the J call may be wrong. This CDR3 is built from 14 residues. Germline-derived CDR1 and CDR2 are DFQATT and SNEGSKA (reference sequence). The CDR3 protein is CSQWGGTSYNEQYF. For the CDR3, the DNA is TGCAGTCAGTGGGGGGGGACGTCCTACAATGAGCAGTACTTC.

The chain couples TRBV24-1 to TRBJ2-6, with TRBD1 matching over 8 bases. Germline lookup yields CDR1 KGHDR and CDR2 SFDVKD. CDR3 length: 16 amino acids. J lost 6 bases, V lost 5 bases, and 8 bases had no gene match. This CDR3 reads CATSGGDRSAANVLTF. The CDR3 nucleotides are TGTGCCACCAGTGGCGGGGACAGGTCCGCGGCCAACGTCCTGACTTTC.

This clonotype was seen just once. The chain combines TRBV27 with TRBJ2-5; TRBD2 matches at 7 bases. The germline CDR1 and CDR2 sequences are MNHEY and SMNVEV (reference sequence). The CDR3 extends over 15 amino acids. Trimming removed 7 bases from V and 11 bases from J; junction bases left unmatched: 19. In DNA form, the CDR3 reads TGTGCCAGCACCTCAGCGGCTAGCGGCGGCAATGAGCAGTACTTC. Amino acids: CASTSAASGGNEQYF.

The table lists this clonotype with a few counts. The V gene is TRBV6-2 or TRBV6-3, the J gene TRBJ1-1; D not certain. The germline V gene has CDR1 MNHEY and CDR2 SVGEGT. The CDR3 runs to 12 residues. Trimming took off 2 bases at V and 11 bases at J, with 12 bases between the two ends. The CDR3 spells CASSYTDSRAFF. CDR3 nucleotide sequence: TGTGCCAGCAGTTACACGGACTCCAGGGCTTTCTTT.

This clonotype came up a few times. V usage is TRBV27 and J usage is TRBJ1-4; tentative D call: TRBD1 (5 bases). V dropped 5 bases and J dropped 11 bases, with 21 bases sitting between them. CDR3 length equals 15 residues. CDR1 is MNHEY, CDR2 SMNVEV, per germline (reference sequence). The CDR3 DNA reads as TGTGCCAGCAGTCCGCGTGGGGGTAGTAATATGAAACTGTTTTTT. It is translated as CASSPRGGSNMKLFF.

The chain couples TRBV9 to TRBJ2-1; 9 bases agree with TRBD1. The J segment lost 4 bases and the V segment lost 0 bases, leaving 5 bases of the junction unmatched. CDR3 length equals 16 residues. From germline, CDR1 is SGDLS and CDR2 YYNGEE. The CDR3 sequence is CASSVATGQGYNEQFF. The CDR3 nucleotides are TGTGCCAGCAGCGTAGCGACGGGACAGGGTTACAATGAGCAGTTCTTC.

Concerning this clonotype itself: Possible read error: a much larger clone is one base away. The chain is built from TRBV20-1 and TRBJ2-1; D is uncertain. This CDR3 has 14 residues. The germline V gene encodes CDR1 DFQATT and CDR2 SNEGSKA (reference sequence). CDR3 region: CGARDRSGWVEQFF. CDR3 DNA: TGCGGTGCTAGAGACCGCTCCGGGTGGGTTGAGCAGTTCTTC.

This clonotype showed up many times. The chain combines TRBV5-1 with TRBJ2-7; 7 bases fit TRBD2. The germline V gene has CDR1 SGHRS and CDR2 YFSETQ. The CDR3 is made up of 14 amino acids. Trimming at V came to 2 bases and at J to 4 bases, leaving 6 bases not matched to a gene. CDR3: CASSFSSGEYEQYF. The CDR3 nucleotides are TGCGCCAGCAGCTTTTCGAGCGGGGAGTACGAGCAGTACTTC.

This clonotype was counted a few times. One junction end disagrees with the germline gene, perhaps due to a read error. This chain uses TRBV6-1 with TRBJ2-5; D perhaps matches TRBD2 (5 bases). The J call may be mistaken, given a closer DNA end match to TRBJ2-7. CDR1 is MNHNS, CDR2 SASEGT, per germline. This CDR3 region has 16 residues. The CDR3 region is CAGSRLSGGSASEQYF. The CDR3 nucleotides are TGTGCCGGCAGCAGGCTAAGCGGAGGATCTGCCTCCGAGCAGTACTTC.

This clonotype was observed a few times. This chain links TRBV20-1 with TRBJ2-5; D remains unclear. Germline-derived CDR1 and CDR2 are DFQATT and SNEGSKA (reference sequence). V dropped 6 bases and J dropped 5 bases, with 7 bases sitting between them. The CDR3 is 10 residues long. CDR3 in amino acids: CSAARETQYF. As DNA, the CDR3 is TGCAGTGCCGCCCGGGAGACCCAGTACTTC.

As regards this clonotype: An end of the junction does not agree with germline; a read error may underlie this. This chain joins TRBV6-5 and TRBJ1-2, with 7 positions matching TRBD1. CDR3 size: 14 residues. The germline V gene has CDR1 MNHEY and CDR2 SVGAGI. Here the CDR3 reads CTSSGGQLKAGYTF. CDR3 in DNA: TGTACCAGCAGTGGGGGACAGTTGAAGGCAGGCTACACCTTC.

This clonotype was detected a few times. The chain recombines TRBV20-1 with TRBJ2-7; 9 nucleotides match TRBD2. This CDR3 has 16 amino acids. V lost 5 bases and J lost 2; bases outside the gene matches: 13. Germline-derived CDR1 and CDR2 are DFQATT and SNEGSKA (reference sequence). This CDR3 is CSAGPFLAGLTYEQYF. DNA of the CDR3: TGCAGTGCTGGCCCCTTCCTAGCGGGGTTAACCTACGAGCAGTACTTC.

As for this clonotype: A clone one base away is much larger, so this may be a read error. The rearrangement links TRBV12-3 or TRBV12-4 to TRBJ2-7; D is undetermined. The CDR3 length is 13 residues. The CDR3 DNA sequence: TGTGCCAGCAAACGGGCCGCAAACTACGAGCAGAACTTC. Its translation: CASKRAANYEQNF.

The J gene is TRBJ2-1, the V gene TRBV7-8; 7 nucleotides line up with TRBD2. The V and J ends lost 5 bases and 3 bases, in that order; junction bases with no gene match: 4. Germline assignment: CDR1 SGHVS and CDR2 FQNEAQ. The CDR3 extends over 14 amino acids. The CDR3 spells CASSGEGDYNEQFF. DNA of the CDR3: TGTGCCAGCAGCGGGGAGGGCGACTACAATGAGCAGTTCTTC.

This chain links TRBV27 with TRBJ2-3; 10 bases fit TRBD2. The CDR3 has 14 amino acids. The V segment lost 9 bases and the J segment 4 bases; nucleotides outside the gene matches: 7. The V gene's germline CDR1 is MNHEY and CDR2 SMNVEV (reference sequence). CDR3 in DNA: TGTGCCAGTCGGAATAGCGGGAGGTCAGATACGCAGTATTTT. It codes for CASRNSGRSDTQYF.